The entry that follows covers one T cell receptor beta chain sequence. Germline values: CDR1 LNHDA, CDR2 SQIVND (reference sequence). Trimming stripped 3 bases from V and 7 bases from J, with 10 bases between. This CDR3 contains 13 residues. This sample was included in a study of shared clonotypes between healthy human individuals. Assay used: immunoSEQ multiplex PCR; TCRdb lists only in-frame clones, some missing. This table has around 750,000 clones, roughly 70% appearing once. The source of this sequence is a woman aged 25 to 39 in good health. This sequence joins TRBV19 and TRBJ2-1; D is ambiguous. Sequencing was performed on memory CD4+ T cells sorted from blood. This sample's subset: CD45RA-negative fraction. CDR3 protein: CASSIRPRNEQFF. The CDR3 coding sequence is TGTGCCAGTAGTATCCGGCCGCGGAATGAGCAGTTCTTC.